A selection of T cell receptor beta chains follows, all from one sample in a study of blood T cell repertoires in COVID-19. Data came from immunoSEQ multiplex PCR; TCRdb stores just in-frame clones and leaves some out. Here the sample spans about 150,000 clones, 85% to 90% being singletons. Material for sequencing was peripheral blood. The origin of the receptors is a man between 18 and 35 years old with COVID-19, enrolled during active disease. CDR3s include the opening cysteine and the closing phenylalanine or tryptophan. The D gene is left open where the match is weak. Expanded clones are given a class, and other clones once, few, many or no size at all.

j_call | v_call | d_call | clone_size | cdr3_nt | cdr3_aa
TRBJ1-5 | TRBV28 | . | . | TGTGCCAGCAGTTTGGTAGGGGCAGGGCAGCCCCAGCATTTT | CASSLVGAGQPQHF
TRBJ2-1 | TRBV6-2/TRBV6-3 | TRBD1 | . | TGTGCCAGCAGCTCAGTCGGGTTGACAGGGGGCATCCAGTTCTTC | CASSSVGLTGGIQFF
TRBJ2-3 | TRBV7-8 | . | . | TGTGCCAGCTTAGGCGGGGATAGCACAGATACGCAGTATTTT | CASLGGDSTDTQYF
TRBJ2-1 | TRBV27 | . | . | TGTGCCAGCAGTTGGGAGCCCGTATCCTACAATGAGCAGTTCTTC | CASSWEPVSYNEQFF
TRBJ2-7 | TRBV9 | . | . | TGTGCCAGCAGCGCGACGGACGGGGAGTACGAGCAGTACTTC | CASSATDGEYEQYF
TRBJ2-1 | TRBV30 | . | . | TGTGCCTGGAGTGATGGTATTACCCGCAGGTTCTTC | CAWSDGITRRFF
TRBJ1-1 | TRBV5-1 | TRBD1 | once | TGCGCCAGCAGCTTGGCCGGGACAGACGAAGCTTTCTTT | CASSLAGTDEAFF
TRBJ2-7 | TRBV9 | TRBD1 | . | TGTGCCAGCAGCGGGGGGACAGGACTCCCCTACGAGCAGTACTTC | CASSGGTGLPYEQYF
TRBJ2-3 | TRBV3-1/TRBV3-2 | TRBD2 | . | TGTGCCAGCAGCCAAGGGGTTGGACTAGCGGGAGGTACAGATACGCAGTATTTT | CASSQGVGLAGGTDTQYF
TRBJ1-1 | TRBV11-2 | . | . | TGTGCCAGCAGCTTAGGATCGGGCACTGAAGCTTTCTTT | CASSLGSGTEAFF
TRBJ1-5 | TRBV27 | . | . | TGTGCCAGCAGTCGCCTTAGGGCAGGGAGCAATCAGCCCCAGCATTTT | CASSRLRAGSNQPQHF
TRBJ1-2 | TRBV6-2/TRBV6-3 | TRBD1 | . | TGTGCCAGCAGTTACGGGCAGGGGGCGCCTGGCTACACCTTC | CASSYGQGAPGYTF
TRBJ2-1 | TRBV6-2/TRBV6-3 | . | once | TGTGCCAGCAGCTTCAGCGACGACAATGAGCAGTTCTTC | CASSFSDDNEQFF
TRBJ1-1 | TRBV12-3/TRBV12-4 | . | . | TGTGCCAGCAGTTCAACAGGGCTGACTGAAGCTTTCTTT | CASSSTGLTEAFF
TRBJ1-4 | TRBV7-2 | . | . | TGTGCCAGCAGCTTAGACGGGCAGGGAAAACTGTTTTTT | CASSLDGQGKLFF
TRBJ2-7 | TRBV9 | . | . | TGTGCCAGCAGCTCTCCTACTAGAGCCTACGAGCAGTACTTC | CASSSPTRAYEQYF
TRBJ1-5 | TRBV5-4 | . | many | TGTGCCAGCAGTACATCGGGGGGCGATCTAAATCAGCCCCAGCATTTT | CASSTSGGDLNQPQHF
TRBJ2-3 | TRBV4-3 | TRBD2 | . | TGCGCCAGCAGCCAAGATGGGACTAGGGATACGCAGTATTTT | CASSQDGTRDTQYF
TRBJ2-1 | TRBV30 | TRBD2 | once | TGTGCCGGAACCCAAGCGGGGCACTCCTACAATGAGCAGTTCTTC | CAGTQAGHSYNEQFF
TRBJ2-2 | TRBV9 | . | . | TGTGCCAGCAGCGTAGTGCGAGGACTCTCGAACACCGGGGAGCTGTTTTTT | CASSVVRGLSNTGELFF
TRBJ1-1 | TRBV9 | . | . | TGTGCCAGCAGCCCAGGGGAGACTGAAGCTTTCTTT | CASSPGETEAFF
TRBJ2-7 | TRBV5-1 | TRBD2 | . | TGCGCCAGCAGCTCCGGGACTAGCGGGATTCCCTACGAGCAGTACTTC | CASSSGTSGIPYEQYF
TRBJ2-2 | TRBV27 | . | . | TGTGCCAGCAGCCCTCGGGGAGTCGGGGACACCGGGGAGCTGTTTTTT | CASSPRGVGDTGELFF
TRBJ2-3 | TRBV30 | TRBD2 | . | TGTGCCTGGAGAGAAGCGGGAGGGCCCCGCGATACGCAGTATTTT | CAWREAGGPRDTQYF
TRBJ2-7 | TRBV14 | . | . | TGTGCCAGCAGCCAAGATCCCGGACAGTCCTACGAGCAGTACTTC | CASSQDPGQSYEQYF
TRBJ1-6 | TRBV19 | TRBD1 | once | TGTGCCAGTAGTACTCCGACAGGGGGCAATTCACCCCTCCACTTT | CASSTPTGGNSPLHF
TRBJ2-1 | TRBV6-6 | TRBD2 | . | TGTGCCATCACCCCTAGCGGAGCTGAGCAGTTCTTC | CAITPSGAEQFF
TRBJ2-7 | TRBV6-2/TRBV6-3 | TRBD2 | . | TGTGCCAGCAGTTCCCCAGATTGGGTAGCGGGAGCCTACGAGCAGTACTTC | CASSSPDWVAGAYEQYF
TRBJ1-3 | TRBV19 | . | . | TGTGCCAGTAGTATTTCGGGGGACTCTGGAAACACCATATATTTT | CASSISGDSGNTIYF
TRBJ1-2 | TRBV18 | TRBD1 | . | TGTGCCAGCTCACTCTCCGGGACAGCAAATGGCTACACCTTC | CASSLSGTANGYTF
TRBJ1-2 | TRBV3-1/TRBV3-2 | TRBD1 | . | TGTGCCAGCAGCCAAGTACCAGGGGGAGGCTACACCTTC | CASSQVPGGGYTF
TRBJ2-7 | TRBV4-1 | . | once | TGCGCCAGCAGCCATGCAGGGTATCTGGCCGAGCAGTACTTC | CASSHAGYLAEQYF
TRBJ2-5 | TRBV5-4 | TRBD1 | . | TGTGCCAGCAGCACACCGACAGGGGCGGGGGAGACCCAGTACTTC | CASSTPTGAGETQYF
TRBJ2-7 | TRBV5-6 | . | . | TGTGCCAGCAGCTTGGGAGGACTCTTTGAGAGGTACTTC | CASSLGGLFERYF
TRBJ2-7 | TRBV5-4 | TRBD2 | . | TGTGCCAGCAGTTCGGGACTAGCCGCGATCTACGAGCAGTACTTC | CASSSGLAAIYEQYF